The TCR beta chain described here comes from a study of CD4+ T cells in melanoma. Study-level findings and limits: Neoantigen-specific CD4+ T cells in melanoma reportedly had diverse differentiation states. A reported correlation linked neoantigen-specific CD4+ T cells to CD8+, macrophage and B cell function.

Comment on this clone: As yet, its antigen is unknown.

The trim removed 2 bases at V and 8 bases at J, leaving 8 bases unmatched. Looked up from germline, CDR1 is SNHLY and CDR2 is FYNNEI. CDR3 length: 15 amino acids. TCRdb's table, derived via immunoSEQ multiplex PCR, lists solely in-frame clones and lacks some. Among more than 10,000 clones, around 70% were seen once, and the ten largest hold roughly 15%. The specimen sequenced was cells from a culture (not recorded whether cultured in vitro). The chain employs TRBV2 and TRBJ2-3, with 9 bases matching TRBD2. The origin of this receptor is a human donor with melanoma. The CDR3 bases are TGTGCCAGCAGTGAAATGCGGGGGGGGCCCGCTACGCAGTATTTT. Amino acids: CASSEMRGGPATQYF.